This paragraph covers one T cell receptor (beta chain) sequence. These data are taken from a study of blood T cell repertoires in COVID-19. Study context: Specimens from acute and convalescent COVID-19 originated in the United States, Italy and Spain. In each case, the material was cDNA or gDNA derived from T cells, B-cell-depleted T cells, or PBMCs.

In the study's own analysis: Using reference gene primer amplification, nucleated cell counts were estimated. Sequenced by immunoSEQ multiplex PCR; TCRdb stores in-frame clones only, minus some. Clonal size and the V and J genes are those of that table, whereas D and trimming came from the DNA. This sample carries approximately 240,000 clones, 80% to 90% of them seen once, and the ten largest clones take about a sixth. The V gene's germline CDR1 is SGHRS and CDR2 YFSETQ. V shed 2 bases and J shed 2 bases, with 20 bases lying between them. The CDR3 extends over 18 amino acids. This receptor was taken from a woman older than 75 with active or convalescent COVID-19. The chain carries TRBV5-1 and TRBJ2-1, with a weak D call TRBD2 (6 bases). The specimen was peripheral blood. The CDR3 loop reads CASSLKPDYRTPYNEQFF. The CDR3 DNA follows: TGCGCCAGCAGCTTAAAACCGGACTACCGGACCCCCTACAATGAGCAGTTCTTC.